What follows describes a single T cell receptor beta chain. Assembly of TCR beta libraries relied on iRepertoire HTBI primers together with Arm-PCR of CDR3 regions. MiXCR, run by TCRdb on the multiplex PCR reads, gives a single entry per CDR3 protein. The table lists 350,000 to 450,000 distinct CDR3 sequences, about 15% of them singletons, with 16% in the top ten. The data derive from a study of regulatory T cells in long-lasting Graves disease. Time point defined: newly diagnosed GD, antithyroid drugs for less than 3 months. The TCR library was made from RNA extracted from PBMCs. Germline V gene data show CDR1 as MNHNS and CDR2 as SASEGT. J lost 3 bases, V lost 6 bases, and 13 bases had no gene match. The CDR3 has 16 residues. These records were also assigned to another study, of T cells in Graves' hyperthyroidism and ophthalmopathy.

The receptor comes from a woman in her 30s with Graves disease. The chain employs TRBV6-1 and TRBJ2-5; 7 nucleotides agree with TRBD1. Here the sequenced sample was peripheral blood mononuclear cells (PBMCs), taken at new diagnosis, from a patient treated with antithyroid drugs. In DNA form, the CDR3 reads TGTGCCAGCAGCCGAACGACAGGGTGGGGAGAAGAGACCCAGTACTTC. This translates into CASSRTTGWGEETQYF.